The clone carrying this T cell receptor beta chain was recorded many times. Antigen specificity is unknown. These data come from a study of T cells in Graves' hyperthyroidism and ophthalmopathy. Study-level results: Blood also carried most thyroid clonotypes expanded above 0.001.

The investigators amplified TCR beta CDR3 regions from RNA transcripts. An initial round of RT-PCR targeting the TCR CDR3 relied on the HTBI primer set. MiXCR, run by TCRdb on the multiplex PCR reads, gives a single entry per CDR3 protein. This sample has 640,000 or so distinct CDR3 sequences, with approximately 14% found just once. Sequencing used blood. The clonotype was recovered from a woman aged 40 to 55 with Graves' ophthalmopathy.

The CDR3 here is CASSLNMGGTQYF. The CDR3 region has the DNA TGTGCCAGCAGCTTAAATATGGGGGGTACGCAGTATTTT. This chain uses TRBV11-2 with TRBJ2-3; a weak D match, TRBD2 (6 bases). Germline V gene lookup returns CDR1 SGHAT and CDR2 FQNNGV. The CDR3 is 13 amino acids. The germline V and J ends were trimmed by 2 bases and 8 bases, with 11 bases remaining between them.